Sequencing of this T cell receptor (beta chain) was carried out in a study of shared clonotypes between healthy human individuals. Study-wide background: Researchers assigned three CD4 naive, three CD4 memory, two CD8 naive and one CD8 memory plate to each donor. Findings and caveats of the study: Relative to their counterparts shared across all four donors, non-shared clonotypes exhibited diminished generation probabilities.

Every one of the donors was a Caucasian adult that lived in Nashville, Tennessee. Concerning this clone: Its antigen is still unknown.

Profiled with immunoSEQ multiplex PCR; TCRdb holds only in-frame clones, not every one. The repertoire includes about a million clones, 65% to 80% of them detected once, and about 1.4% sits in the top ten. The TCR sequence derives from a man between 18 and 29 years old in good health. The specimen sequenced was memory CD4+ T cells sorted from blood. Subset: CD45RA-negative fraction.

The CDR3 is CASSLGTGPNSPLHF. The CDR3 coding sequence is TGTGCCAGCAGCCTCGGGACAGGGCCTAATTCACCCCTCCACTTT. The chain is built from TRBV5-6 and TRBJ1-6; TRBD1 aligns across 9 bases. Germline trimming cut 4 bases from V and 6 bases from J; bases unmatched to any gene: 5. The CDR3 consists of 15 residues. Germline assignment: CDR1 SGHDT and CDR2 YYEEEE.